This TCR beta chain was documented in a study of shared clonotypes between healthy human individuals. Worth noting for this clone: Its antigen is undetermined.

Genomic DNA of each subset was evenly split across several immunoSEQ plates. This table comes from immunoSEQ multiplex PCR, and its TCRdb copy is limited to in-frame clones, with some not included. The data show 640,000 or so clones, 55% to 75% seen once. The CDR3 is 14 residues long. CDR1 MNHEY and CDR2 SVGAGI come from the germline V gene. V was clipped by 4 bases and J by 0 bases, with 10 bases between them. Findings and caveats of the study: Large sequencing depth failed to make sorted-subset sequencing complete, rarefaction showed.

The receptor's source is a woman between 25 and 40 years old in good health. Sequenced sample: memory CD4+ T cells sorted from blood. Subset here: CD45RA-negative fraction. The chain recombines TRBV6-5 with TRBJ2-7; a weak D match, TRBD1 (6 bases). The DNA of the CDR3 is TGTGCCAGCAGTTCTGGGACACTCTCCTACGAGCAGTACTTC. This translates into CASSSGTLSYEQYF.